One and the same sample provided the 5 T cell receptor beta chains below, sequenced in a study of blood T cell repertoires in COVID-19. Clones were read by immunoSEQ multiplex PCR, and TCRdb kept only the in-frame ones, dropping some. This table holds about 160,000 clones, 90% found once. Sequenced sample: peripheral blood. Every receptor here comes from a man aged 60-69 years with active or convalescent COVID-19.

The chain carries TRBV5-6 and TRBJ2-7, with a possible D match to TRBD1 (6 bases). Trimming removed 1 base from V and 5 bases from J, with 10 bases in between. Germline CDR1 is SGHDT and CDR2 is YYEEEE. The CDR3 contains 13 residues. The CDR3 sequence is CASSLWGQNEQYF. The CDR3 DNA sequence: TGTGCCAGCAGCTTGTGGGGGCAGAACGAGCAGTACTTC. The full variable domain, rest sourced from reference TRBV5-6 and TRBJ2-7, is DAGVTQSPTHLIKTRGQQVTLRCSPKSGHDTVSWYQQALGQGPQFIFQYYEEEERQRGNFPDRFSGHQFPNYSSELNVNALLLGDSALYLCASSLWGQNEQYFGPGTRLTVT.

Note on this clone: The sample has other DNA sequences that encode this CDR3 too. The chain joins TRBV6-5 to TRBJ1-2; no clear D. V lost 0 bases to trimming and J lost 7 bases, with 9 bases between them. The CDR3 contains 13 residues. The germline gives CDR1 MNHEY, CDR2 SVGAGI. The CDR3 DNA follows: TGTGCCAGCAGTTACTCGGGCCAGGTTGGCTACACCTTC. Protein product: CASSYSGQVGYTF.

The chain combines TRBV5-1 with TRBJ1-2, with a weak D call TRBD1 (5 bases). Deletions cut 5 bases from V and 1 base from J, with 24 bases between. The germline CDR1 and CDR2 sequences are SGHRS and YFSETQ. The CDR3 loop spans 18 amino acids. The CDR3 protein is CASRRADFLGHVNYGYTF. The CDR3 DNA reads TGCGCCAGCAGACGTGCGGATTTTTTAGGACATGTTAACTATGGCTACACCTTC.

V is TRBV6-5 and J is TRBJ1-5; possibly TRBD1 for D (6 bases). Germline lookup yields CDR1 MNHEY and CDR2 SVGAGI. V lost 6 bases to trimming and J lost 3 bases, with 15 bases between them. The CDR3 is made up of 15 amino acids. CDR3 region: CASRRGGVNNQPQHF. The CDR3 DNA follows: TGTGCCAGCAGGAGGGGGGGTGTTAACAATCAGCCCCAGCATTTT.

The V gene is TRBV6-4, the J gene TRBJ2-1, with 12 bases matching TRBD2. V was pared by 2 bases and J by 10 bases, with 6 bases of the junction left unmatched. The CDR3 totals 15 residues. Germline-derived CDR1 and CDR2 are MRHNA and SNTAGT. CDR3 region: CASSDGTSGFKEQFF. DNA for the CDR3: TGTGCCAGCAGTGACGGGACTAGCGGGTTCAAGGAGCAGTTCTTC.